A single sample gave rise to the 14 T cell receptor beta chains below, sequenced in a study of shared clonotypes between healthy human individuals. CD45RO-negative, CCR7-positively selected cells formed the naive CD8 fraction, excluding terminally differentiated effector memory CD45RA+ cells. Some clones are missing from TCRdb's copy, which holds only in-frame ones; the method was immunoSEQ multiplex PCR. Of about 1,800,000 clones in the sample, over 85% are singletons; the top ten hold around 1.2%. Source material: naive CD8+ T cells sorted from blood. Source of these receptors: a man younger than 35 in good health.

This sequence joins TRBV7-3 and TRBJ1-1, with 11 positions matching TRBD1. This CDR3 has 15 residues. CDR1 and CDR2 (germline): SGHTA, FQGTGA. V trimming: 2 bases; J trimming: 5 bases; junction bases outside the gene matches: 4. The CDR3 DNA is TGTGCCAGCAGCTTAGGACAGGGGGCGAGTACTGAAGCTTTCTTT. It yields the protein CASSLGQGASTEAFF.

The rearrangement links TRBV30 to TRBJ2-7; no reliable D call. CDR1 is GTSNPN and CDR2 is SVGIG in the germline V gene (reference sequence). V lost 2 bases, J lost 0 bases, and 8 bases lay in between. The CDR3 contains 13 residues. CDR3 in amino acids: CAWSWPSSYEQYF. For the CDR3, the DNA is TGTGCCTGGAGTTGGCCCAGCTCCTACGAGCAGTACTTC.

This clone was recorded only once. V gene TRBV27 combines with J gene TRBJ2-3; TRBD2 matches 10 bases. The V and J ends lost 3 bases and 6 bases, in that order; junction bases with no gene match: 18. This CDR3 is built from 19 residues. Looked up from germline, CDR1 is MNHEY and CDR2 is SMNVEV (reference sequence). CDR3 nucleotide sequence: TGTGCCAGCAGTTTTATCGGGGGAGCGGGGGGGCCCCTATTGGATACGCAGTATTTT. This codes for CASSFIGGAGGPLLDTQYF.

The chain combines TRBV27 with TRBJ2-5; D uncertain. This CDR3 comprises 13 residues. The V gene's germline CDR1 is MNHEY and CDR2 SMNVEV (reference sequence). Trimming took 5 bases from V and 9 from J, leaving 16 bases between them. This CDR3 reads CASSPLAYQPQYF. In DNA form, the CDR3 reads TGTGCCAGCAGTCCCCTGGCGTACCAGCCCCAGTACTTC.

The chain links TRBV5-6 to TRBJ2-1, with 10 bases fitting TRBD2. The CDR3 has 16 amino acids. Trimming cost V 2 bases and J 8 bases; bases outside gene matches: 10. The germline gives CDR1 SGHDT, CDR2 YYEEEE. CDR3 sequence reads: CASSLALAGVIYEQFF. The CDR3 DNA sequence: TGTGCCAGCAGCTTAGCCCTAGCGGGAGTCATCTATGAGCAGTTCTTC.

The chain links TRBV28 to TRBJ1-3; D is perhaps TRBD1 (5 bases). The V gene's germline CDR1 is MDHEN and CDR2 SYDVKM. The CDR3 runs 14 residues. Trimming left V 6 bases short and J 0 bases short, with 9 bases between. This CDR3 is CASRLGHSGNTIYF. The DNA of the CDR3 is TGTGCCAGCAGGCTCGGACACTCTGGAAACACCATATATTTT.

This clone was seen once. V gene TRBV7-9 combines with J gene TRBJ1-1, with unresolved D. The germline CDR1 and CDR2 sequences are SEHNR and FQNEAQ (reference sequence). V lost 2 bases, J lost 1 base, and 11 bases lay in between. The CDR3 covers 15 residues. The CDR3 region has the DNA TGTGCCAGCAGCTTAACGATACAAGCGAACACTGAAGCTTTCTTT. This gives the protein CASSLTIQANTEAFF.

A single count supports this clone. This chain uses TRBV28 with TRBJ2-1; D not resolved. The germline gives CDR1 MDHEN, CDR2 SYDVKM. Trimming took off 6 bases at V and 7 bases at J, with 13 bases between the two ends. The CDR3 spans 13 residues. For the CDR3, the DNA is TGTGCCAGCAGGCTAGGTTTCGAAAATGAGCAGTTCTTC. This translates into CASRLGFENEQFF.

Only one count was recorded for this clone. J is TRBJ2-7 and V is TRBV2; D call uncertain. V gave up 5 bases and J gave up 2 bases, with 16 bases separating them. The CDR3 loop spans 15 amino acids. Germline CDR1 and CDR2: SNHLY and FYNNEI. The CDR3 is CASSYPEAEAYEQYF. The CDR3 nucleotides are TGTGCCAGCAGTTACCCCGAGGCCGAGGCCTACGAGCAGTACTTC. The complete variable domain, with remaining parts taken from reference TRBV2 and TRBJ2-7, reads EPEVTQTPSHQVTQMGQEVILRCVPISNHLYFYWYRQILGQKVEFLVSFYNNEISEKSEIFDDQFSVERPDGSNFTLKIRSTKLEDSAMYFCASSYPEAEAYEQYFGPGTRLTVT.

This chain connects TRBV4-1 to TRBJ2-1; D is ambiguous. V shed 0 bases and J shed 0 bases, with 9 bases lying between them. Looked up from germline, CDR1 is MGHRA and CDR2 is YSYEKL. CDR3 size: 16 residues. CDR3 region: CASSQESMSSYNEQFF. CDR3 sequence (DNA): TGCGCCAGCAGCCAAGAATCTATGAGCTCCTACAATGAGCAGTTCTTC.

Regarding this clone: The identical CDR3 is also encoded by other nucleotide sequences in the sample. This chain uses TRBV6-5 with TRBJ2-2, with 11 bases aligning to TRBD1. Germline CDR1 and CDR2: MNHEY and SVGAGI. The J segment lost 5 bases and the V segment lost 0 bases, leaving 2 bases of the junction unmatched. CDR3 length equals 16 residues. CDR3 in amino acids: CASSYSGQGATGELFF. The CDR3 DNA follows: TGTGCCAGCAGTTACTCAGGACAGGGGGCTACCGGGGAGCTGTTTTTT.

This chain uses TRBV4-1 with TRBJ2-1; the D gene is possibly TRBD2 (6 bases). Deletions cut 3 bases from V and 4 bases from J, with 16 bases between. The CDR3 loop spans 16 amino acids. CDR1 is MGHRA and CDR2 is YSYEKL in the germline V gene. DNA of the CDR3: TGCGCCAGCAGCCACCGCGTAGCGGACCCGTACAATGAGCAGTTCTTC. Its protein is CASSHRVADPYNEQFF.

As regards this clone: Other DNA sequences in this sample translate to the same CDR3. CDR3 protein: CASSYSGVGEQYF. The CDR3 DNA sequence: TGTGCCAGCAGTTACTCGGGGGTAGGGGAGCAGTACTTC. This chain joins TRBV6-5 and TRBJ2-7; D may correspond to TRBD1 or TRBD2 (5 bases each). The CDR3 consists of 13 residues. From germline, CDR1 is MNHEY and CDR2 SVGAGI. The ends were cut back, 0 bases at V and 7 bases at J, with 10 bases in the middle.

This clone showed up just once. V usage is TRBV4-3 and J usage is TRBJ2-6, with 9 bases fitting TRBD2. J was trimmed by 0 bases and V by 6 bases; bases with no gene match: 9. This CDR3 region has 18 residues. Germline lookup yields CDR1 LGHNA and CDR2 YSLEER. CDR3 coding DNA: TGCGCCAGCAGTCTGACTAGCGGATTTGGCTCTGGGGCCAACGTCCTGACTTTC. Translated, it gives CASSLTSGFGSGANVLTF.